This T cell receptor beta chain is drawn from a study of blood T cell repertoires in COVID-19. In the original processing: Cell counts per sample came from amplifying reference gene primers. Using immunoSEQ multiplex PCR, the repertoire was profiled, and TCRdb retains in-frame clones only, with some absent. V and J calls and clone size follow that table, whereas D and trimming were derived from the DNA. The sample includes about 40,000 clones, around 86% of them seen just once. This CDR3 spans 14 amino acids. Looked up from germline, CDR1 is SGHKS and CDR2 is YYEKEE (reference sequence). V was trimmed by 6 bases and J by 2 bases, leaving 15 bases between them. This clone occurred once.

The clonotype was recovered from a man aged 45 to 65 in a cohort sampled during active COVID-19. Input material: peripheral blood. V and J are TRBV5-5 and TRBJ2-7, with TRBD2 as a possible D gene (5 bases). CDR3 amino acids: CASTKEGTPYEQYF. The CDR3 nucleotides are TGTGCCAGCACCAAAGAGGGTACCCCCTACGAGCAGTACTTC.